The next 30 T cell receptor beta chains were all read from a single sample in a study of cytomegalovirus exposure and HLA in healthy donors. 60 Vbeta and 13 Jbeta primers were used in PCR. The method was immunoSEQ multiplex PCR; TCRdb's version includes in-frame clones alone and lacks a portion of them. The listing contains some 46,000 clones. Sequencing was performed on PBMCs. The origin of the receptors is a male donor in good health and CMV-seronegative.

The chain employs TRBV7-8 and TRBJ2-1; 13 bases align to TRBD2. The CDR3 length is 15 residues. The trim removed 3 bases at V and 8 bases at J, leaving 4 bases unmatched. From germline, CDR1 is SGHVS and CDR2 FQNEAQ. CDR3 protein: CASSFRTSGSHEQFF. DNA of the CDR3: TGTGCCAGCAGCTTCCGGACTAGCGGGAGCCATGAGCAGTTCTTC.

The chain links TRBV18 to TRBJ2-1; 11 positions agree with TRBD2. Germline CDR1 KGHSH, CDR2 LQKENI. V trimming: 3 bases; J trimming: 4 bases; junction bases outside the gene matches: 14. The length of the CDR3 is 19 residues. The CDR3 sequence is CASSPLAASGRRLYNEQFF. As DNA, the CDR3 is TGTGCCAGCTCACCGCTGGCCGCTAGCGGGAGGAGGCTTTACAATGAGCAGTTCTTC.

The J gene is TRBJ2-5, the V gene TRBV7-8; TRBD2 is a possible D gene (6 bases). V was pared by 4 bases and J by 4 bases, with 16 bases between. The germline CDR1 and CDR2 sequences are SGHVS and FQNEAQ. The CDR3 totals 15 residues. The CDR3 sequence is CASSSGRGGGETQYF. As DNA, the CDR3 is TGTGCCAGCAGCTCCGGACGTGGGGGAGGAGAGACCCAGTACTTC.

The chain combines TRBV28 with TRBJ1-3; maybe TRBD1 (6 bases). The ends were cut back, 5 bases at V and 1 base at J, with 18 bases in the middle. This CDR3 has 17 residues. From germline, CDR1 is MDHEN and CDR2 SYDVKM. The CDR3 spells CASSGRDIGLSGNTIYF. The CDR3 bases are TGTGCCAGCAGTGGGAGGGACATCGGACTTTCTGGAAACACCATATATTTT.

The chain carries TRBV9 and TRBJ2-7; a possible D gene is TRBD2 (5 bases). Looked up from germline, CDR1 is SGDLS and CDR2 is YYNGEE. The CDR3 contains 15 residues. V was pared by 0 bases and J by 0 bases, with 10 bases between. The CDR3 coding sequence is TGTGCCAGCAGCGTAGCGGGAAATCCCTCCTACGAGCAGTACTTC. Its protein product is CASSVAGNPSYEQYF.

The genes are TRBV9 and TRBJ2-5, with D unresolved. V was clipped by 3 bases and J by 0 bases, with 6 bases between them. This CDR3 region has 13 residues. Germline V gives CDR1 SGDLS, CDR2 YYNGEE. As DNA, the CDR3 is TGTGCCAGCAGCGACAAAAACCAAGAGACCCAGTACTTC. This translates into CASSDKNQETQYF.

This sequence joins TRBV11-2 and TRBJ2-1, with D possibly TRBD2 on 5 matching bases. This CDR3 contains 13 residues. Germline CDR1 and CDR2: SGHAT and FQNNGV. Trimming shortened V by 2 bases and J by 12 bases, and 14 bases separated the two germline ends. The CDR3 DNA is TGTGCCAGCAGCTTAAATCGGGATGTCGGGCAGTTCTTC. The encoded protein is CASSLNRDVGQFF.

The J gene is TRBJ1-4, the V gene TRBV19; 8 bases match TRBD1. Germline CDR1 and CDR2: LNHDA and SQIVND (reference sequence). J was trimmed by 5 bases and V by 3 bases; bases with no gene match: 8. The CDR3 has 16 residues. Here the CDR3 DNA reads TGTGCCAGTAGTATCGCTTTTCGACAGGGGAATGAAAAACTGTTTTTT. Translation: CASSIAFRQGNEKLFF. Filled out from reference TRBV19 and TRBJ1-4, the complete variable domain reads DGGITQSPKYLFRKEGQNVTLSCEQNLNHDAMYWYRQDPGQGLRLIYYSQIVNDFQKGDIAEGYSVSREKKESFPLTVTSAQKNPTAFYLCASSIAFRQGNEKLFFGSGTQLSVL.

The rearrangement joins TRBV7-9 to TRBJ1-1; 9 bases line up with TRBD1. This CDR3 contains 14 residues. V was pared by 9 bases and J by 3 bases, with 8 bases of the junction left unmatched. CDR1 SEHNR and CDR2 FQNEAQ come from the germline V gene (reference sequence). The CDR3 spells CASQGQGWDTEAFF. The CDR3 nucleotides are TGTGCCAGTCAGGGACAGGGTTGGGACACTGAAGCTTTCTTT.

The gene calls are TRBV5-1 and TRBJ2-3, with TRBD2 identical over 12 bases. The junction had 5 bases not matched to a gene; V was cut back by 0 bases and J by 6 bases. This CDR3 has 16 residues. The germline V gene encodes CDR1 SGHRS and CDR2 YFSETQ. In DNA form, the CDR3 reads TGCGCCAGCAGCTTGGAGCCACTAGCGGGAGGTGATACGCAGTATTTT. Protein: CASSLEPLAGGDTQYF.

Turning to this clone: At one end the junction does not follow the germline gene, possibly because of a read error. Distinct nucleotide sequences in the sample also encode this CDR3. The chain uses TRBV5-4 and TRBJ1-2; 7 nucleotides line up with TRBD1. The CDR3 runs 15 residues. Germline CDR1 is SGHNT and CDR2 is YYREEE (reference sequence). CDR3: CASSSMTGQGYGYTF. In nucleotides, the CDR3 is TGCGCCAGCAGCTCGATGACAGGGCAGGGCTATGGCTACACCTTC.

The chain recombines TRBV5-1 with TRBJ2-1; TRBD1 matches 11 bases. CDR3 length equals 15 residues. J lost 4 bases, V lost 4 bases, and 4 bases had no gene match. Germline lookup yields CDR1 SGHRS and CDR2 YFSETQ. CDR3 protein: CASSPGTGGYNEQFF. CDR3 DNA: TGCGCCAGCAGCCCCGGGACAGGGGGTTACAATGAGCAGTTCTTC.

This rearrangement joins TRBV4-1 to TRBJ1-1; 9 bases line up with TRBD1. This CDR3 has 15 amino acids. V gave up 5 bases and J gave up 3 bases; unmatched junction bases: 7. Germline loops: CDR1 MGHRA, CDR2 YSYEKL. The CDR3 DNA sequence: TGCGCCAGCAGCAATCCGGGACAGGGATACACTGAAGCTTTCTTT. It codes for CASSNPGQGYTEAFF.

The chain employs TRBV10-3 and TRBJ2-5; D unclear. Germline values: CDR1 ENHRY, CDR2 SYGVKD. The germline V and J ends were trimmed by 3 bases and 1 base, with 9 bases remaining between them. This CDR3 contains 14 residues. The CDR3 DNA is TGTGCCATCAGTGATGTTTACAGCCAAGAGACCCAGTACTTC. Its protein is CAISDVYSQETQYF.

This sequence joins TRBV28 and TRBJ2-7, with 8 bases that match TRBD1. The CDR3 extends over 13 amino acids. The germline V gene encodes CDR1 MDHEN and CDR2 SYDVKM. V dropped 6 bases and J dropped 4; count of bases not matched to a gene: 5. CDR3 sequence: CASRRTGGYEQYF. DNA for the CDR3: TGTGCCAGCAGACGCACAGGGGGATACGAGCAGTACTTC.

This chain connects TRBV19 to TRBJ2-1; 8 positions match TRBD2. Germline values: CDR1 LNHDA, CDR2 SQIVND (reference sequence). V shed 11 bases and J 6 bases; nucleotides not matched to a gene: 6. CDR3 length: 12 residues. The CDR3 loop reads CASGLALNEQFF. The CDR3 DNA is TGTGCCTCAGGACTAGCCCTCAATGAGCAGTTCTTC.

The chain joins TRBV5-5 to TRBJ2-2; unclear D gene. Germline assignment: CDR1 SGHKS and CDR2 YYEKEE (reference sequence). This CDR3 spans 12 amino acids. V lost 3 bases to trimming and J lost 9 bases, with 9 bases between them. The chain's CDR3 is CASSSSLRELFF. The CDR3 DNA reads TGTGCCAGCAGCTCCTCCCTTCGGGAGCTGTTTTTT.

V and J are TRBV7-8 and TRBJ2-3; a possible D gene is TRBD2 (6 bases). Between the trimmed V and J ends, which lost 8 bases and 4 bases, there was a span of 19 bases. There are 15 residues in the CDR3. Germline CDR1 and CDR2: SGHVS and FQNEAQ. The CDR3 nucleotides are TGTGCCAGCCCACAGTCCCCCGGGAGCCCAGATACGCAGTATTTT. It translates to CASPQSPGSPDTQYF.

This sequence joins TRBV7-2 and TRBJ1-2, with 7 bases matching TRBD1. Germline V gives CDR1 SGHTA, CDR2 FQGNSA. V was clipped by 5 bases and J by 4 bases; unmatched bases: 10. This CDR3 region has 15 residues. CDR3 nucleotide sequence: TGTGCCAGCAGCCTACCCCCGGGACAGACCTATGGCTACACCTTC. It codes for CASSLPPGQTYGYTF.

The chain couples TRBV11-1 to TRBJ2-7, with D perhaps matching TRBD2 (6 bases). Trimming took off 4 bases at V and 3 bases at J, with 19 bases between the two ends. CDR3 size: 16 residues. Germline V gene data show CDR1 as SGHAT and CDR2 as FQDESV (reference sequence). The CDR3 sequence is CASSSVSGWGDYEQYF. The CDR3 coding sequence is TGTGCCAGCAGCTCGGTTTCGGGTTGGGGGGACTACGAGCAGTACTTC.

This chain uses TRBV21-1 with TRBJ2-1; TRBD1 is taken as the D call from the table, unchecked against the DNA. TRBV21-1 is flagged as a pseudogene. The CDR3 is made up of 15 amino acids. The CDR3 sequence: CASNATGVPYNEQFF. Written as DNA, the CDR3 is TGTGCCAGCAACGCGACAGGGGTCCCTTACAATGAGCAGTTCTTC.

This chain connects TRBV15 to TRBJ2-1, with TRBD2 matching over 9 bases. Germline trimming cut 2 bases from V and 6 bases from J; bases unmatched to any gene: 11. Germline V gene lookup returns CDR1 LNHNV and CDR2 YYDKDF (reference sequence). CDR3 length: 17 amino acids. For the CDR3, the DNA is TGTGCCACCAGCAGACCTCCGGCGGGAGGGCGTGTCAATGAGCAGTTCTTC. It is translated as CATSRPPAGGRVNEQFF.

The rearrangement joins TRBV11-2 to TRBJ2-1, with TRBD2 identical over 9 bases. This CDR3 region has 18 residues. Germline V lookup: CDR1 SGHAT, CDR2 FQNNGV. Trimming took 4 bases from V and 0 from J; bases not matched to a gene: 10. Here the CDR3 reads CASSSKRLADRSYNEQFF. As DNA, the CDR3 is TGTGCCAGCAGCTCAAAGAGACTAGCGGACCGCTCCTACAATGAGCAGTTCTTC.

The chain combines TRBV30 with TRBJ2-7, with D unresolved. Per the germline V gene, CDR1 is GTSNPN and CDR2 is SVGIG (reference sequence). The germline V and J ends were trimmed by 0 bases and 4 bases, with 13 bases remaining between them. The CDR3 consists of 14 residues. CDR3 residues: CAWSVAAFGYEQYF. The CDR3 region has the DNA TGTGCCTGGAGTGTTGCGGCATTTGGGTACGAGCAGTACTTC. Full variable domain (remainder filled in from reference TRBV30 and TRBJ2-7): SQTIHQWPATLVQPVGSPLSLECTVEGTSNPNLYWYRQAAGRGLQLLFYSVGIGQISSEVPQNLSASRPQDRQFILSSKKLLLSDSGFYLCAWSVAAFGYEQYFGPGTRLTVT.

Regarding this clone: The same CDR3 is also encoded by other DNA sequences in this sample. J is TRBJ2-3 and V is TRBV1; TRBD2, the table's D call, was not compared with the DNA. TRBV1 is deemed a pseudogene. This CDR3 has 18 residues. The CDR3 nucleotides read TGCACCAGCAGTCTGACTAGCGGGTCCGCTCATGGCACAGATACGCAGTATTTT. Translated, it gives CTSSLTSGSAHGTDTQYF.

The chain carries TRBV20-1 and TRBJ2-7; 7 nucleotides match TRBD2. Germline loops: CDR1 DFQATT, CDR2 SNEGSKA (reference sequence). V trimming: 7 bases; J trimming: 3 bases; junction bases outside the gene matches: 3. This CDR3 is built from 11 residues. The CDR3 DNA reads TGCAGTGTCGCTAGCGGCTACGAGCAGTACTTC. It encodes CSVASGYEQYF.

The J gene is TRBJ2-7, the V gene TRBV4-1; 9 bases are shared with TRBD1. Looked up from germline, CDR1 is MGHRA and CDR2 is YSYEKL. V dropped 3 bases and J dropped 4; count of bases not matched to a gene: 13. CDR3 size: 17 residues. The DNA of the CDR3 is TGCGCCAGCAGCCACGAGCCCCGGGACAGGGAGGGTTACGAGCAGTACTTC. It is translated as CASSHEPRDREGYEQYF.

The chain joins TRBV5-5 to TRBJ1-5; tentatively, D is TRBD1 (6 bases). The CDR3 consists of 16 residues. Trimming shortened V by 4 bases and J by 0 bases, and 14 bases separated the two germline ends. CDR1 is SGHKS and CDR2 is YYEKEE in the germline V gene (reference sequence). CDR3 in DNA: TGTGCCAGCAGCGGCGGGGGGGCAGATAGCAATCAGCCCCAGCATTTT. This translates into CASSGGGADSNQPQHF.

The chain is built from TRBV28 and TRBJ2-1, with TRBD2 matching 10 bases. The CDR3 extends over 13 amino acids. CDR1 is MDHEN, CDR2 SYDVKM, per germline. Trimming cost V 8 bases and J 3 bases; bases outside gene matches: 1. The CDR3 region is CASGTSVYNEQFF. Here the CDR3 DNA reads TGTGCCAGCGGGACTAGCGTCTACAATGAGCAGTTCTTC.

This chain links TRBV11-2 with TRBJ1-5; TRBD1 might be the D (5 bases). The CDR3 spans 16 residues. The V and J ends lost 4 bases and 7 bases respectively, with 20 bases between them. The germline CDR1 and CDR2 sequences are SGHAT and FQNNGV. The CDR3 DNA sequence: TGTGCCAGCAGCTCTCTAACGGGGGGGAGAGGACAGCCCCAGCATTTT. Residues: CASSSLTGGRGQPQHF. Together with reference TRBV11-2 and TRBJ1-5, the CDR3 gives the full variable domain: EAGVAQSPRYKIIEKRQSVAFWCNPISGHATLYWYQQILGQGPKLLIQFQNNGVVDDSQLPKDRFSAERLKGVDSTLKIQPAKLEDSAVYLCASSSLTGGRGQPQHFGDGTRLSIL.